This TCR beta chain was recovered during a study of post-analysis software for immune sequencing data. This clonotype has a count of ten or more. The antigen is undetermined. Unique molecular identifiers had been added to the TCR beta cDNA libraries. T cells numbering about 0.9 to 11 million gave rise to some 500,000 cDNA molecules. TCRdb redid the calling of the PCR reads with MiXCR, one entry per CDR3 protein. The repertoire holds hundreds of thousands of distinct CDR3 sequences, with 53% as singletons. General study results and limits: Five or six TRBV segments were more frequent in patients than controls; TRBV5-6, TRBV5-1 and TRBV20-1 belonged to this group. Samples sharing a preparation batch grouped tightly together when assessed by F measure.

V lost 2 bases, J lost 2 bases, and 19 bases lay in between. Germline CDR1 reads DFQATT; CDR2 reads SNEGSKA (reference sequence). This CDR3 is 16 amino acids long. This chain uses TRBV20-1 with TRBJ2-7; unclear D gene. The sample taken for sequencing was blood. The source is a girl between 10 and 17 years old with multiple sclerosis. CDR3 coding DNA: TGCAGTGCTAGATCCCTTTATACCTCAGACGCCTACGAGCAGTACTTC. Protein sequence: CSARSLYTSDAYEQYF.